This is a list of T cell receptor beta chains from one sample in a study of blood T cell repertoires in COVID-19. The assay was immunoSEQ multiplex PCR, and TCRdb's table has in-frame clones only and misses some. The sample comprises about 99,000 clones, about 90% of which are singletons, and roughly 6% rests with the top ten. The sequencing input was peripheral blood. These receptor sequences come from a human donor in a cohort sampled during active COVID-19. Both conserved end residues are part of each CDR3. A D gene is named only where the DNA matches it firmly. Not every row has a clone size; where given, it reads once, few, many or a size class.

clone_size,d_call,j_call,v_call,cdr3_nt,cdr3_aa
-,-,TRBJ2-1,TRBV7-9,TGTGCCAGCAGCTTACTAGGACAAGAGGCCAATGAGCAGTTCTTC,CASSLLGQEANEQFF
-,TRBD2,TRBJ2-1,TRBV20-1,TGCAGTGCTAGTCCGGGAGGCTCCTACAATGAGCAGTTCTTC,CSASPGGSYNEQFF
once,TRBD1,TRBJ2-6,TRBV4-1,TGCGCCAGCAGCCGATCGCCGGGACAGTCTGGGGCCAACGTCCTGACTTTC,CASSRSPGQSGANVLTF
-,TRBD1,TRBJ1-2,TRBV27,TGTGCCAGCAGTTCCACGGCAGGGGGCTATGGCTACACCTTC,CASSSTAGGYGYTF
-,TRBD1,TRBJ1-2,TRBV25-1,TGTGCCAGCAGTGATCCGGGGACAGCCCACTATGGCTACACCTTC,CASSDPGTAHYGYTF
-,-,TRBJ2-1,TRBV27,TGTGCCAGCAGTTTATTAACAGACCGACACCATCAGTTCTTC,CASSLLTDRHHQFF
-,-,TRBJ1-5,TRBV21-1,TGTGCCAGCAGCAAAATATCGTGTGGCAGGGGTTATCAGCCCCAGCATTTT,CASSKISCGRGYQPQHF
-,TRBD1,TRBJ2-7,TRBV10-3,TGTGCCATCAGCTCCCAGGACAGGGTGTTCGAGCAGTACTTC,CAISSQDRVFEQYF
-,TRBD1,TRBJ2-2,TRBV15,TGTGCCACCACCGGGACAGGGGGCAGGGATACGACCGGGGAGCTGTTTTTT,CATTGTGGRDTTGELFF
-,-,TRBJ2-5,TRBV10-3,TGTGCCATCAGTGTACAGGGAGGGGGCCAAGAGACCCAGTACTTC,CAISVQGGGQETQYF
once,TRBD2,TRBJ2-5,TRBV5-4,TGTGCCAGCAGGACCGGACTAGCTCAGGTCGAGACCCAGTACTTC,CASRTGLAQVETQYF
-,-,TRBJ2-7,TRBV27,TGTGCCAGCAGTGCCACCGGGACACGAGGTTACGAGCAGTACTTC,CASSATGTRGYEQYF
-,-,TRBJ1-2,TRBV7-8,TGTGCCAGCAGCTCTTTCTATGGCTACACCTTC,CASSSFYGYTF
once,-,TRBJ2-5,TRBV10-3,TGTGCCATCAGCGGGTACGACGACGATACAGAGACCCAGTACTTC,CAISGYDDDTETQYF
-,TRBD1,TRBJ2-7,TRBV28,TGTGCCAGCAGTCGGGACAGGGGTTACGAGCAGTACTTC,CASSRDRGYEQYF
-,TRBD1,TRBJ1-1,TRBV5-8,TGTGCCAGCAGCTTGGCATACGGGACAGGGGGCTTGTACACTGAAGCTTTCTTT,CASSLAYGTGGLYTEAFF
-,TRBD1,TRBJ1-1,TRBV3-1/TRBV3-2,TGTGCCAGCAGCCATCAGGACAGGGAGGGGACTGAAGCTTTCTTT,CASSHQDREGTEAFF
-,-,TRBJ2-5,TRBV5-1,TGCGCCAGCGGAATGGGTACAGGGTACCAAGAGACCCAGTACTTC,CASGMGTGYQETQYF
once,-,TRBJ2-1,TRBV13,TGTGCCAGCAGCCCCCCCTCCAGCTCCTACAATGAGCAGTTCTTC,CASSPPSSSYNEQFF
-,-,TRBJ1-1,TRBV15,TGTGCCACCAGCAGAGTGAACAGGGAGAACACTGAAGCTTTCTTT,CATSRVNRENTEAFF
-,TRBD2,TRBJ2-1,TRBV6-5,TGTGCCAGTAATAAGCGGGGAGCCGGGAATGAGCAGTTCTTC,CASNKRGAGNEQFF
-,TRBD1,TRBJ2-2,TRBV19,TGTGCCAGTAGTCTAAAAGACAGGGTTGGTGGGAACACCGGGGAGCTGTTTTTT,CASSLKDRVGGNTGELFF
few,-,TRBJ1-1,TRBV7-3,TGTGCCAGCAGCTTAGACAGGAACACTGAAGCTTTCTTT,CASSLDRNTEAFF
-,-,TRBJ1-6,TRBV28,TGTGCCAGCAGCCCGTACAAAAACTCCTATAATTCACCCCTCCACTTT,CASSPYKNSYNSPLHF